This TCR beta chain was captured by sequencing in a study of circulating and synovial CD4+ cells in juvenile arthritis. As for this clone: The antigen is unknown.

Findings of the study overall: Traditional Vbeta family usage analysis missed the pathogenic-like versus bulk difference. T cell genome counts differed by at least an order of magnitude between CPL and CD4 samples. These repertoires were less diverse than bulk blood CD4 repertoires.

Sequenced samples came from active juvenile idiopathic arthritis patients. The method was immunoSEQ multiplex PCR; TCRdb's version includes in-frame clones alone and lacks a portion of them. The sample lists 30,000 to 40,000 clones, just under 95% occurring once. The TCR comes from a human donor with juvenile idiopathic arthritis. The material sequenced was CD4+ T cells from blood.

This CDR3 reads CASSLVGQFEQYF. The CDR3 nucleotides are TGTGCCAGCAGCTTAGTGGGACAGTTCGAGCAGTACTTC. The rearrangement joins TRBV5-4 to TRBJ2-7; 7 nucleotides align to TRBD1. V lost 2 bases and J lost 6; bases outside the gene matches: 5. Per the germline V gene, CDR1 is SGHNT and CDR2 is YYREEE (reference sequence). The CDR3 is made up of 13 amino acids. The variable domain in full, with the rest retrieved from reference TRBV5-4 and TRBJ2-7, is ETGVTQSPTHLIKTRGQQVTLRCSSQSGHNTVSWYQQALGQGPQFIFQYYREEENGRGNFPPRFSGLQFPNYSSELNVNALELDDSALYLCASSLVGQFEQYFGPGTRLTVT.